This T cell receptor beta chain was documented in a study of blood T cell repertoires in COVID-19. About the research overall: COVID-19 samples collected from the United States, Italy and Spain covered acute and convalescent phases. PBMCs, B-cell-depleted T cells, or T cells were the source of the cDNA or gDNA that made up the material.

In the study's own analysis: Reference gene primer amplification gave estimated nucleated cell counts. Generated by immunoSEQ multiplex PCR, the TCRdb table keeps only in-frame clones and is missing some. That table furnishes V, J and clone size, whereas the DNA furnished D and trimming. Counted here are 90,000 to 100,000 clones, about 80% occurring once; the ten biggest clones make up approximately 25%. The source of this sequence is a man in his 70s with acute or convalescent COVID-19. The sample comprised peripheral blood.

CDR3 loop: CASSLRGQETQYF. The CDR3 nucleotides are TGTGCCAGCAGCTTGAGGGGACAAGAGACCCAGTACTTC. V usage is TRBV5-6 and J usage is TRBJ2-5, with a possible D match to TRBD1 (5 bases). CDR1 SGHDT and CDR2 YYEEEE come from the germline V gene. This CDR3 spans 13 amino acids. Trimming cost V 1 base and J 2 bases, with 6 bases left between them.